This T cell receptor (beta chain) was retrieved from a study of T-cell reconstitution after alpha-beta-depleted transplantation in children. Molecular barcoding with unique molecular identifiers was used for the TCRbeta library. TCRdb processed the PCR reads anew with MiXCR; each CDR3 protein has one entry. The sample yields 500,000 to 650,000 distinct CDR3 sequences, over 9.5% seen once. V lost 0 bases to trimming and J lost 2 bases, with 7 bases between them. The CDR3 contains 15 residues. The germline gives CDR1 SGHTA, CDR2 FQGNSA. This clonotype has ten or more counts. The genes are TRBV7-2 and TRBJ2-2; perhaps TRBD2 as D (5 bases). This material consisted of PBMCs, mostly from graft donor cells, taken 180 days after TCRalphabeta/CD19-depleted stem cell transplant. This clonotype was obtained from a female patient between 2 and 10 years old who had a stem cell transplant for aplastic anemia, so the T cells may come from the graft donor. For the CDR3, the DNA is TGTGCCAGCAGCTTAGCGACTACTAACACCGGGGAGCTGTTTTTT. Protein product: CASSLATTNTGELFF.